These 26 T cell receptor beta chains share one sample of origin, sequenced in a study of T cell responses to AZD1222 COVID-19 vaccine. Produced via immunoSEQ multiplex PCR; TCRdb's table is partial and in-frame only. The sample has around 200,000 clones, almost 90% seen once. Here the sequenced sample was peripheral blood, taken on day 0 of AZD1222 vaccination. Every receptor here comes from an adult in good health.

The rearrangement links TRBV18 to TRBJ2-7; D is unresolved. The germline V and J ends were trimmed by 5 bases and 1 base, with 9 bases remaining between them. The CDR3 has 13 amino acids. Per the germline V gene, CDR1 is KGHSH and CDR2 is LQKENI. Written as DNA, the CDR3 is TGTGCCAGCTCAGGGCAGGTTTCCTACGAGCAGTACTTC. It codes for CASSGQVSYEQYF.

This sequence joins TRBV5-4 and TRBJ1-6; 10 nucleotides agree with TRBD1. The CDR3 contains 17 residues. Germline V CDR1 and CDR2: SGHNT, YYREEE (reference sequence). V trimming: 2 bases; J trimming: 12 bases; junction bases outside the gene matches: 14. CDR3 sequence reads: CASSFGGRGQGRVPLHF. DNA for the CDR3: TGTGCCAGCAGCTTTGGGGGTAGGGGACAGGGGAGAGTACCCCTCCACTTT.

The genes are TRBV6-5 and TRBJ2-7; D possibly corresponds to TRBD2 (5 bases). Trimming took off 8 bases at V and 3 bases at J, with 11 bases between the two ends. In germline, CDR1 is MNHEY, CDR2 SVGAGI. The CDR3 covers 12 residues. This CDR3 reads CASRRRVYEQYF. In nucleotides, the CDR3 is TGTGCCAGCCGCCGGCGGGTCTACGAGCAGTACTTC.

On this clone: The identical CDR3 is also encoded by other nucleotide sequences in the sample. The chain carries TRBV7-3 and TRBJ2-5, with D possibly being TRBD1 (5 bases). This CDR3 has 13 residues. The V end lost 1 base, the J end lost 3 bases, and 6 bases lay between the germline ends. In germline, CDR1 is SGHTA, CDR2 FQGTGA. The chain's CDR3 is CASSLSREETQYF. The CDR3 DNA reads as TGTGCCAGCAGCTTAAGCAGGGAAGAGACCCAGTACTTC.

The chain has TRBV5-5 and TRBJ2-2; D might be TRBD1 (5 bases). V lost 4 bases and J 0 bases, leaving 10 bases between the germline ends. Germline V gene lookup returns CDR1 SGHKS and CDR2 YYEKEE (reference sequence). The CDR3 totals 15 residues. This CDR3 is CASSRQFANTGELFF. CDR3 DNA sequence: TGTGCCAGCAGCCGACAGTTCGCGAACACCGGGGAGCTGTTTTTT.

The chain is built from TRBV6-5 and TRBJ2-2; D unclear. In germline, CDR1 is MNHEY, CDR2 SVGAGI. V dropped 0 bases and J dropped 7 bases, with 9 bases sitting between them. This CDR3 has 14 amino acids. CDR3 bases: TGTGCCAGCAGTTACTCGCAGGTCAACGGGGAGCTGTTTTTT. Translated: CASSYSQVNGELFF.

V gene TRBV19 combines with J gene TRBJ1-1; 8 nucleotides line up with TRBD1. The CDR3 spans 15 residues. Trimming removed 5 bases from V and 0 bases from J; junction bases left unmatched: 5. Germline values: CDR1 LNHDA, CDR2 SQIVND (reference sequence). CDR3 residues: CASSPRQGLNTEAFF. CDR3 sequence (DNA): TGTGCCAGTAGTCCCCGACAGGGGTTGAACACTGAAGCTTTCTTT.

The genes are TRBV12-3 or TRBV12-4 and TRBJ2-1, with D uncertain. The CDR3 covers 13 residues. V was clipped by 0 bases and J by 6 bases, with 6 bases between them. The CDR3 bases are TGTGCCAGCAGTTTAGCTAGGGCCAATGAGCAGTTCTTC. Its translation is CASSLARANEQFF.

The chain joins TRBV7-9 to TRBJ1-1; the D is unclear. This CDR3 comprises 15 residues. CDR1 is SEHNR, CDR2 FQNEAQ, per germline (reference sequence). Trimming removed 5 bases at V and 4 bases at J, with 17 bases between. CDR3 amino acids: CASSAPGGAGTEAFF. The CDR3 nucleotides read TGTGCCAGCAGCGCTCCAGGCGGCGCGGGCACTGAAGCTTTCTTT.

This chain connects TRBV28 to TRBJ2-7; maybe TRBD1 (6 bases). Trimming took 9 bases from V and 2 from J, leaving 11 bases between them. The CDR3 has 12 amino acids. Germline CDR1 is MDHEN and CDR2 is SYDVKM. CDR3 coding DNA: TGTGCCAGTCTCAGGGGTCCCTACGAGCAGTACTTC. Protein product: CASLRGPYEQYF.

This clone was observed once. This chain uses TRBV30 with TRBJ1-5; 10 bases line up with TRBD1. Germline CDR1 reads GTSNPN; CDR2 reads SVGIG (reference sequence). Unmatched junction bases numbered 4, after V lost 0 bases and J lost 5 bases. This CDR3 is 15 amino acids long. This CDR3 is CAWSVRGTGDQPQHF. The CDR3 coding sequence is TGTGCCTGGAGTGTACGTGGGACAGGGGATCAGCCCCAGCATTTT.

The J gene is TRBJ1-6, the V gene TRBV5-1; 8 nucleotides align to TRBD1. Germline CDR1 and CDR2: SGHRS and YFSETQ. Trimming at V came to 4 bases and at J to 8 bases, leaving 5 bases not matched to a gene. This CDR3 is 14 amino acids long. For the CDR3, the DNA is TGCGCCAGCAGCAAGGACAGGGAGGATTCACCCCTCCACTTT. The encoded protein is CASSKDREDSPLHF.

The chain employs TRBV2 and TRBJ2-2; TRBD1 aligns across 7 bases. This CDR3 is 15 amino acids long. The germline CDR1 and CDR2 sequences are SNHLY and FYNNEI. The J segment lost 7 bases and the V segment lost 6 bases, leaving 11 bases of the junction unmatched. CDR3 sequence: CASSEGAGGIGELFF. The CDR3 nucleotides are TGTGCCAGCAGCGAGGGGGCAGGGGGAATCGGGGAGCTGTTTTTT. Drawing the rest from reference TRBV2 and TRBJ2-2, the complete variable domain is EPEVTQTPSHQVTQMGQEVILRCVPISNHLYFYWYRQILGQKVEFLVSFYNNEISEKSEIFDDQFSVERPDGSNFTLKIRSTKLEDSAMYFCASSEGAGGIGELFFGEGSRLTVL.

V is TRBV19 and J is TRBJ2-3, with TRBD1 matching 7 bases. Unmatched junction bases numbered 4, after V lost 9 bases and J lost 1 base. The CDR3 totals 13 residues. The V gene's germline CDR1 is LNHDA and CDR2 SQIVND (reference sequence). The CDR3 DNA reads TGTGCCAGCGGGGACAGCCGCACAGATACGCAGTATTTT. This translates into CASGDSRTDTQYF.

The chain carries TRBV19 and TRBJ2-5; D perhaps matches TRBD2 (6 bases). Germline values: CDR1 LNHDA, CDR2 SQIVND (reference sequence). V was shortened by 8 bases and J by 5 bases, with 12 bases between the two germline ends. CDR3 length equals 12 residues. The chain's CDR3 is CASGLPGETQYF. The CDR3 DNA is TGTGCCAGTGGACTACCGGGGGAGACCCAGTACTTC.

This clone was recorded once. The chain carries TRBV2 and TRBJ2-3; 8 nucleotides agree with TRBD2. Germline CDR1 reads SNHLY; CDR2 reads FYNNEI. The CDR3 totals 15 residues. V shed 3 bases, J shed 6 bases, and the junction held 8 bases outside the gene matches. CDR3 nucleotide sequence: TGTGCCAGCAGTGACGGACTAGCCCCGGCGGATACGCAGTATTTT. This gives the protein CASSDGLAPADTQYF.

DNA of the CDR3: TGTGCCAGTAGTAACCGGGACGGCTCCTACGAGCAGTACTTC. Its protein product is CASSNRDGSYEQYF. The rearrangement uses TRBV19 and TRBJ2-7; either TRBD1 or TRBD2 may supply D (5 bases each). The V end lost 4 bases, the J end lost 0 bases, and 10 bases lay between the germline ends. The germline CDR1 and CDR2 sequences are LNHDA and SQIVND (reference sequence). The CDR3 length is 14 residues.

This clone was counted only a few times. The genes are TRBV9 and TRBJ1-2; TRBD1 agrees at 7 bases. This CDR3 is built from 15 residues. Germline values: CDR1 SGDLS, CDR2 YYNGEE. V was clipped by 1 base and J by 3 bases; unmatched bases: 6. CDR3 residues: CASSVQTGLDYGYTF. The DNA for the CDR3 is TGTGCCAGCAGCGTACAGACAGGGCTTGACTATGGCTACACCTTC.

The V gene is TRBV18, the J gene TRBJ2-5; a weak D match, TRBD2 (5 bases). V was clipped by 2 bases and J by 2 bases, with 12 bases between them. This CDR3 is 15 amino acids long. Germline values: CDR1 KGHSH, CDR2 LQKENI. The CDR3 DNA reads as TGTGCCAGCTCACCAACTAGTGAAGGGCAAGAGACCCAGTACTTC. This sequence encodes CASSPTSEGQETQYF.

Worth noting for this clone: This same CDR3 is encoded by further DNA sequences in the sample. This sequence joins TRBV12-3 or TRBV12-4 and TRBJ1-1; D is unclear. The CDR3 totals 13 residues. V lost 3 bases, J lost 2 bases, and 7 bases lay in between. The CDR3 bases are TGTGCCAGCAGTTTTTCCGGAAACACTGAAGCTTTCTTT. Encoded protein: CASSFSGNTEAFF.

This chain joins TRBV10-1 and TRBJ2-1, with unresolved D. The CDR3 has 14 amino acids. The germline V and J ends were trimmed by 0 bases and 7 bases, with 10 bases remaining between them. Per germline, CDR1 WNHNN and CDR2 SYGVQD (reference sequence). In nucleotides, the CDR3 is TGCGCCAGCAGTGAGTCTGGTGAAGGAAATGAGCAGTTCTTC. This codes for CASSESGEGNEQFF.

The chain couples TRBV7-2 to TRBJ2-3; 8 bases are shared with TRBD2. This CDR3 contains 16 residues. V lost 2 bases and J lost 7; bases outside the gene matches: 11. Germline V gives CDR1 SGHTA, CDR2 FQGNSA. The CDR3, as DNA: TGTGCCAGCAGCTTAAGGAGGTCGGGGGGGCAAAATACGCAGTATTTT. Protein sequence: CASSLRRSGGQNTQYF.

The chain recombines TRBV4-3 with TRBJ2-3, with 7 bases that match TRBD2. With V trimmed by 3 bases and J by 1 base, 4 bases remained unmatched. Germline lookup yields CDR1 LGHNA and CDR2 YSLEER. CDR3 length: 15 residues. This CDR3 reads CASSQIAGGTDTQYF. The CDR3, as DNA: TGCGCCAGCAGCCAGATAGCGGGCGGCACAGATACGCAGTATTTT.

The V gene is TRBV3-1 (or the pseudogene TRBV3-2), the J gene TRBJ1-2; TRBD1 matches 7 bases. V trimming: 5 bases; J trimming: 4 bases; junction bases outside the gene matches: 7. Germline CDR1 reads LGHDT; CDR2 reads YNNKEL (reference sequence). CDR3 length: 14 amino acids. CDR3 in DNA: TGTGCCAGCAGCGTTAACCGGGACAGCTATGGCTACACCTTC. Translated: CASSVNRDSYGYTF.

The V and J genes are TRBV23-1 and TRBJ1-5; D possibly corresponds to TRBD1 (5 bases). TRBV23-1 is treated as an ORF (open reading frame) with a function not yet certain. The CDR3 is made up of 14 amino acids. V was clipped by 0 bases and J by 4 bases, with 7 bases between them. The chain's CDR3 is CASSQSAGNQPQHF. CDR3 sequence (DNA): TGCGCCAGCAGTCAATCGGCAGGGAATCAGCCCCAGCATTTT.

V gene TRBV5-1 combines with J gene TRBJ1-1, with no clear D. The germline CDR1 and CDR2 sequences are SGHRS and YFSETQ. The CDR3 is 15 residues long. Trimming shortened V by 0 bases and J by 1 base, and 10 bases separated the two germline ends. The CDR3 protein is CASSLAREANTEAFF. In nucleotides, the CDR3 is TGCGCCAGCAGCTTGGCCCGTGAGGCGAACACTGAAGCTTTCTTT.